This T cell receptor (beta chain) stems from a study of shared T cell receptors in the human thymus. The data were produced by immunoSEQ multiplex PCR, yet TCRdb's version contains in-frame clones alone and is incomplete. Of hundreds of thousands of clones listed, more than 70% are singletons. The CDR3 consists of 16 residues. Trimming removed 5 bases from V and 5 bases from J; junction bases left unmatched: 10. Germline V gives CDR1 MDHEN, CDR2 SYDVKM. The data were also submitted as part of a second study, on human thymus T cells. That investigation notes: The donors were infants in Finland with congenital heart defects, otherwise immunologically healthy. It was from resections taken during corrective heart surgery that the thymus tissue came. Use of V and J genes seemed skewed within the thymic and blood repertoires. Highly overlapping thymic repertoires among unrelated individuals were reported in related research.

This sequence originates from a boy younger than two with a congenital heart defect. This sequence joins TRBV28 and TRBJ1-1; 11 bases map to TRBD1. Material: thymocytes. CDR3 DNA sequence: TGTGCCAGCAGTCGTCGGACAGGGGGCAAGGTTACTGAAGCTTTCTTT. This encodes CASSRRTGGKVTEAFF.